Each of the 16 T cell receptor beta chains below was sequenced from the same sample in a study of regulatory T cells in long-lasting Graves disease. Arm-PCR of CDR3 regions and iRepertoire HTBI primers were used to build TCR beta libraries. TCRdb reprocessed the multiplex PCR reads via MiXCR and lists one record per CDR3 protein. The sample consists of 300,000 to 500,000 distinct CDR3 sequences, roughly 20% of them appearing once. Noted time point: persistent/refractory GD, antithyroid drugs over 5 years with positive TRAb. The TCR library was made from RNA extracted from PBMCs. The material was peripheral blood mononuclear cells (PBMCs), obtained when the disease was refractory, from a patient treated with antithyroid drugs. The receptors were sampled from a female donor with Graves disease.

This clonotype was seen ten or more times. This rearrangement joins TRBV15 to TRBJ2-5; TRBD2 might be the D (5 bases). Germline CDR1 is LNHNV and CDR2 is YYDKDF (reference sequence). The ends were cut back, 5 bases at V and 4 bases at J, with 20 bases in the middle. This CDR3 spans 16 amino acids. The DNA of the CDR3 is TGTGCCACCAGCCCCCGACGAGGGTTGGCCGTAGAGACCCAGTACTTC. This codes for CATSPRRGLAVETQYF.

This clonotype occurred many times. The rearrangement joins TRBV2 to TRBJ2-5; D uncertain. Germline-derived CDR1 and CDR2 are SNHLY and FYNNEI. CDR3 length: 15 residues. The V end was cut by 2 bases, the J end by 4 bases, with 14 bases between. The CDR3 loop is CASSETAPSGETQYF. CDR3 nucleotide sequence: TGTGCCAGCAGTGAAACTGCCCCATCGGGAGAGACCCAGTACTTC.

This clonotype was recorded a few times. The CDR3 nucleotides are TGTGCCAGCAGCCCTGAGCGGGGGCTGGTCAAAAACATTCAGTACTTC. Its translation: CASSPERGLVKNIQYF. The genes are TRBV7-9 and TRBJ2-4; 8 bases are a match to TRBD2. J was trimmed by 3 bases and V by 5 bases; bases with no gene match: 9. From germline, CDR1 is SEHNR and CDR2 FQNEAQ (reference sequence). The CDR3 is 16 residues long. Supplemented by reference TRBV7-9 and TRBJ2-4, the full variable domain reads DTGVSQNPRHKITKRGQNVTFRCDPISEHNRLYWYRQTLGQGPEFLTYFQNEAQLEKSRLLSDRFSAERPKGSFSTLEIQRTEQGDSAMYLCASSPERGLVKNIQYFGAGTRLSVL.

This clonotype occurred many times. V usage is TRBV7-2 and J usage is TRBJ1-1, with a tentative D call TRBD1 (5 bases). V was clipped by 5 bases and J by 0 bases, with 16 bases between them. Germline CDR1 SGHTA, CDR2 FQGNSA. This CDR3 comprises 16 residues. The CDR3 here is CASSVIPTELNTEAFF. In DNA, the CDR3 is TGTGCCAGCAGCGTTATCCCGACAGAGCTGAACACTGAAGCTTTCTTT.

This clonotype was seen ten or more times. The chain links TRBV2 to TRBJ1-1, with unresolved D. Germline loops: CDR1 SNHLY, CDR2 FYNNEI. This CDR3 contains 11 residues. V was shortened by 7 bases and J by 5 bases, with 8 bases between the two germline ends. CDR3 amino acids: CASMSVTEAFF. For the CDR3, the DNA is TGTGCCAGCATGTCAGTGACTGAAGCTTTCTTT.

V gene TRBV6-2 or TRBV6-3 combines with J gene TRBJ2-1; 7 bases agree with TRBD1. The germline V gene encodes CDR1 MNHEY and CDR2 SVGEGT. With 7 bases clipped from V and 0 bases from J, the junction kept 6 bases outside the gene matches. This CDR3 is 15 amino acids long. CDR3 in DNA: TGTGCCAGCACCCACGGGACAGCCTCCTACAATGAGCAGTTCTTC. Translating it yields CASTHGTASYNEQFF.

This clonotype was seen only a few times. This chain joins TRBV29-1 and TRBJ1-2; perhaps TRBD1 as D (5 bases). The germline V gene has CDR1 SQVTM and CDR2 ANQGSEA. The CDR3 has 12 residues. V was shortened by 8 bases and J by 4 bases, with 14 bases between the two germline ends. The CDR3 sequence: CSIVDSSYGYTF. CDR3 in DNA: TGCAGCATCGTCGACAGTTCCTATGGCTACACCTTC.

This clonotype turned up a few times. The chain recombines TRBV30 with TRBJ1-2; perhaps TRBD1 as D (5 bases). Germline CDR1 GTSNPN, CDR2 SVGIG (reference sequence). The V end was cut by 5 bases, the J end by 3 bases, with 10 bases between. CDR3 length: 12 residues. The CDR3 region has the DNA TGTGCCTGGGGGGACCCCGACTATGGCTACACCTTC. This gives the protein CAWGDPDYGYTF.

In DNA form, the CDR3 reads TGTGCCACCAGTGATCCGACCGGGACCTCCAAAGAGACCCAGTACTTC. It codes for CATSDPTGTSKETQYF. V gene TRBV24-1 combines with J gene TRBJ2-5; D is perhaps TRBD1 or TRBD2 (5 bases each). CDR1 KGHDR and CDR2 SFDVKD come from the germline V gene. The CDR3 totals 16 residues. V shed 3 bases and J shed 3 bases, with 16 bases lying between them.

J is TRBJ2-1 and V is TRBV2, with 8 bases identical to TRBD1. CDR3 length: 17 amino acids. J was trimmed by 6 bases and V by 1 base; bases with no gene match: 11. Germline V gene data show CDR1 as SNHLY and CDR2 as FYNNEI. In DNA, the CDR3 is TGTGCCAGCAGTGAAGGACAGGGGCAACAACCGGGCAATGAGCAGTTCTTC. This gives the protein CASSEGQGQQPGNEQFF.

V usage is TRBV7-9 and J usage is TRBJ2-5, with TRBD1 matching over 11 bases. Germline V lookup: CDR1 SEHNR, CDR2 FQNEAQ (reference sequence). This CDR3 comprises 16 residues. V lost 4 bases to trimming and J lost 5 bases; unmatched junction nucleotides: 9. CDR3 DNA sequence: TGTGCCAGCAGCTCAACCGGACAGGGGGCGACTGAGACCCAGTACTTC. Residues: CASSSTGQGATETQYF. The full variable domain, with the rest looked up from reference TRBV7-9 and TRBJ2-5, is DTGVSQNPRHKITKRGQNVTFRCDPISEHNRLYWYRQTLGQGPEFLTYFQNEAQLEKSRLLSDRFSAERPKGSFSTLEIQRTEQGDSAMYLCASSSTGQGATETQYFGPGTRLLVL.

This clonotype came up many times. This chain links TRBV29-1 with TRBJ2-7; 7 nucleotides align to TRBD2. V was pared by 4 bases and J by 6 bases, with 3 bases of the junction left unmatched. Germline CDR1 reads SQVTM; CDR2 reads ANQGSEA. The CDR3 spans 11 residues. CDR3 in DNA: TGCAGCGTTGCGGGCGGGGGCGAGCAGTACTTC. Protein product: CSVAGGGEQYF.

This chain connects TRBV4-2 to TRBJ1-5; possibly TRBD1 for D (5 bases). V lost 0 bases and J 6 bases, leaving 12 bases between the germline ends. In germline, CDR1 is LGHNA, CDR2 YNFKEQ. This CDR3 region has 15 residues. In DNA, the CDR3 is TGTGCCAGCAGCCAAGATGTTGGGGCCCCTCAGCCCCAGCATTTT. It yields the protein CASSQDVGAPQPQHF.

To note about this clonotype: A single base separates this from a much larger clone, so it may be a read error. This chain connects TRBV28 to TRBJ2-5, with D maybe TRBD2 (6 bases). The tail of the sequence fits TRBJ2-7 better, so the J call may be wrong. This CDR3 spans 14 amino acids. CDR1 is MDHEN and CDR2 is SYDVKM in the germline V gene. The CDR3 sequence is CASSLPEEGYEQYF. The CDR3 coding sequence is TGTGCCAGCAGTTTGCCAGAGGAGGGCTACGAGCAGTACTTC.

This CDR3 reads CASTPERANEKLFF. In nucleotides, the CDR3 is TGTGCCAGCACCCCGGAGAGGGCTAATGAAAAACTGTTTTTT. This chain connects TRBV6-4 to TRBJ1-4; no reliable D call. The CDR3 runs to 14 residues. Germline CDR1 MRHNA, CDR2 SNTAGT. V was trimmed by 7 bases and J by 3 bases, leaving 12 bases between them.

The chain employs TRBV19 and TRBJ1-6; D is ambiguous. This CDR3 region has 14 residues. Germline CDR1 and CDR2: LNHDA and SQIVND (reference sequence). Trimming left V 6 bases short and J 6 bases short, with 12 bases between. The DNA of the CDR3 is TGTGCCAGTAGCAGCGAACAGCTTAATTCACCCCTCCACTTT. Its translation is CASSSEQLNSPLHF.